These 22 T cell receptor beta chains were all obtained from the same sample, sequenced in a study of T cells in Graves' hyperthyroidism and ophthalmopathy. From RNA transcripts, TCR beta CDR3 regions were amplified. TCR CDR3 underwent first-round RT-PCR with the HTBI primer set. TCRdb itself ran the multiplex PCR reads through MiXCR, one entry per CDR3 protein. The sample has about 290,000 distinct CDR3 sequences; roughly 17% are singletons. Sequenced input: blood. Every receptor here comes from a man aged 30-40 years with Graves' hyperthyroidism.

At least ten counts were recorded for this clonotype. The rearrangement links TRBV2 to TRBJ2-7; 13 nucleotides match TRBD2. Germline CDR1 reads SNHLY; CDR2 reads FYNNEI. Trimming took 5 bases from V and 7 from J; bases not matched to a gene: 8. This CDR3 comprises 15 residues. The CDR3: CASSSTSGRAWEQYF. The CDR3 DNA follows: TGTGCCAGCAGTTCCACTAGCGGGAGGGCCTGGGAGCAGTACTTC.

To note about this clonotype: The junction departs from the called germline gene at one end, perhaps through a read error. The genes are TRBV24-1 and TRBJ2-5; 7 bases are a match to TRBD2. In germline, CDR1 is KGHDR, CDR2 SFDVKD. The CDR3 loop spans 19 amino acids. CDR3 residues: CATSDPRRGLERGFETLYF. The CDR3 DNA sequence: TGTGCCACCAGTGATCCCAGGAGAGGTTTGGAGCGGGGATTCGAGACCCTGTACTTC.

For this clonotype: A clone one base away is much larger, so this may be a read error. The V call is TRBV30, the J call TRBJ1-2, with D unclear. Trimming took 5 bases from V and 1 from J, leaving 8 bases between them. This CDR3 is built from 12 residues. CDR1 and CDR2 from the germline V gene are GTSNPN and SVGIG (reference sequence). The CDR3 DNA sequence: TGTGCCTGGGGGGAGGGTAACTATGGCTACACCTTC. Protein: CAWGEGNYGYTF.

In this sample, this clonotype turned up many times. The rearrangement links TRBV3-1 to TRBJ1-1, with TRBD1 as a possible D gene (6 bases). Trimming removed 4 bases at V and 3 bases at J, with 12 bases between. There are 14 residues in the CDR3. The germline CDR1 and CDR2 sequences are LGHDT and YNNKEL (reference sequence). CDR3 coding DNA: TGTGCCAGCAGCCCACAGGGAGATCACACTGAAGCTTTCTTT. Encoded protein: CASSPQGDHTEAFF.

The DNA for the CDR3 is TGTGCCAGCAGGTTCAATTTCGAACTGGAGCAGTTCTTC. This codes for CASRFNFELEQFF. This sequence joins TRBV12-3 or TRBV12-4 and TRBJ2-1; D is unresolved. CDR3 length: 13 amino acids. V gave up 6 bases and J gave up 10 bases, with 16 bases separating them.

This clonotype has ten or more counts. The rearrangement uses TRBV2 and TRBJ2-5; D is perhaps TRBD2 (5 bases). Germline CDR1 and CDR2: SNHLY and FYNNEI. The CDR3 spans 12 residues. V lost 6 bases and J 4 bases, leaving 9 bases between the germline ends. The CDR3 DNA reads TGTGCCAGCAGGGAGGCGGTAGAGACCCAGTACTTC. This translates into CASREAVETQYF.

This clonotype was observed at least ten times. DNA of the CDR3: TGCGCCAGCAGCTGGACTATAGCGGGAGGCACAGATACGCAGTATTTT. Translating gives CASSWTIAGGTDTQYF. The V call is TRBV5-1, the J call TRBJ2-3, with 9 nucleotides matching TRBD2. The J segment lost 1 base and the V segment lost 3 bases, leaving 6 bases of the junction unmatched. Germline V gene lookup returns CDR1 SGHRS and CDR2 YFSETQ. The CDR3 has 16 amino acids.

In its sample, this clonotype was seen a few times. The rearrangement joins TRBV5-1 to TRBJ2-5, with a possible D match to TRBD2 (6 bases). Germline CDR1 is SGHRS and CDR2 is YFSETQ. V was trimmed by 4 bases and J by 6 bases, leaving 10 bases between them. The CDR3 extends over 12 amino acids. The CDR3 region has the DNA TGCGCCAGCAGCCGGAGGGGAAAGACCCAGTACTTC. This gives the protein CASSRRGKTQYF.

In its sample, this clonotype was seen many times. The CDR3 DNA sequence: TGTGCCAGCAGTTCCCTAGGGTCTGGGGCCAACGTCCTGACTTTC. Residues: CASSSLGSGANVLTF. V gene TRBV28 combines with J gene TRBJ2-6; unclear D gene. This CDR3 comprises 15 residues. Deletions cut 4 bases from V and 1 base from J, with 8 bases between. Germline-derived CDR1 and CDR2 are MDHEN and SYDVKM.

The table lists this clonotype with many counts. The chain has TRBV12-3 or TRBV12-4 and TRBJ1-2; 10 bases fit TRBD1. This CDR3 has 16 residues. V shed 5 bases and J 8 bases; nucleotides not matched to a gene: 14. The CDR3 loop is CASSPILLGTGVGYTF. CDR3 DNA sequence: TGTGCCAGCAGTCCGATTTTGCTCGGGACAGGGGTCGGCTACACCTTC.

This clonotype was detected a few times. The J gene is TRBJ1-4, the V gene TRBV20-1; D might be TRBD1 (5 bases). The CDR3 loop spans 14 amino acids. CDR1 and CDR2 from the germline V gene are DFQATT and SNEGSKA (reference sequence). Trimming cost V 5 bases and J 8 bases, with 18 bases left between them. CDR3 protein: CSAYARGGEEKLFF. The CDR3 region has the DNA TGCAGTGCTTACGCCCGAGGAGGGGAAGAAAAACTGTTTTTT.

The table lists this clonotype with many counts. The chain has TRBV5-1 and TRBJ2-1, with 9 bases aligning to TRBD1. CDR3 size: 16 residues. Germline V gene sequence: CDR1 SGHRS, CDR2 YFSETQ. The ends lost 1 base at V and 6 bases at J; junction bases unmatched: 8. CDR3 region: CASSLMPTGGLNEQFF. CDR3 nucleotides: TGCGCCAGCAGCTTGATGCCGACAGGGGGTCTCAATGAGCAGTTCTTC.

The rearrangement joins TRBV6-2 or TRBV6-3 to TRBJ1-1, with D possibly TRBD1 on 5 matching bases. Germline CDR1 and CDR2: MNHEY and SVGEGT. The CDR3 has 15 residues. V lost 0 bases and J lost 3, with 11 bases in between. DNA for the CDR3: TGTGCCAGCAGTTACTCTGTTCAGGGTTACACTGAAGCTTTCTTT. Translating it yields CASSYSVQGYTEAFF.

The rearrangement links TRBV3-1 to TRBJ2-5; D is uncertain. Per the germline V gene, CDR1 is LGHDT and CDR2 is YNNKEL (reference sequence). This CDR3 has 13 residues. The V and J ends lost 4 bases and 5 bases respectively, with 11 bases between them. CDR3 loop: CASSRRGVETQYF. In nucleotides, the CDR3 is TGTGCCAGCAGCCGACGCGGTGTCGAGACCCAGTACTTC.

This clonotype was picked up many times. This chain joins TRBV20-1 and TRBJ2-3; 7 bases are shared with TRBD2. V lost 0 bases, J lost 5 bases, and 5 bases stayed unmatched. CDR1 is DFQATT and CDR2 is SNEGSKA in the germline V gene (reference sequence). The length of the CDR3 is 14 residues. In DNA form, the CDR3 reads TGCAGTGCTAGAGAGTCGGGGGGTGGAGATACGCAGTATTTT. As protein: CSARESGGGDTQYF.

V usage is TRBV12-3 or TRBV12-4 and J usage is TRBJ1-3, with unresolved D. The CDR3 extends over 14 amino acids. V was cut by 4 bases and J by 2 bases, with 9 bases left in between. The CDR3, as DNA: TGTGCCAGCAGTTCTCCGACTACTGGAAACACCATATATTTT. Its protein is CASSSPTTGNTIYF.

This clonotype was observed many times. V gene TRBV6-1 combines with J gene TRBJ1-2, with D possibly being TRBD1 (5 bases). This CDR3 is built from 13 residues. Trimming removed 5 bases at V and 0 bases at J, with 7 bases between. The germline CDR1 and CDR2 sequences are MNHNS and SASEGT. The DNA for the CDR3 is TGTGCCAGCAGTACAGGATCTAACTATGGCTACACCTTC. Amino acids: CASSTGSNYGYTF.

V is TRBV27 and J is TRBJ1-6, with D unresolved. The CDR3 loop spans 16 amino acids. Germline V CDR1 and CDR2: MNHEY, SMNVEV (reference sequence). The germline V and J ends were trimmed by 5 bases and 5 bases, with 16 bases remaining between them. Here the CDR3 reads CASSPYGPPNNSPLHF. In DNA, the CDR3 is TGTGCCAGCAGTCCCTACGGACCGCCCAATAATTCACCCCTCCACTTT.

This clonotype was seen more than once but under ten times. The chain uses TRBV2 and TRBJ2-7, with D hard to call. This CDR3 is 12 amino acids long. Deletions cut 1 base from V and 7 bases from J, with 8 bases between. From germline, CDR1 is SNHLY and CDR2 FYNNEI. For the CDR3, the DNA is TGTGCCAGCAGTGAAGAACAGACAGAGCAGTACTTC. Protein sequence: CASSEEQTEQYF.

The genes are TRBV7-3 and TRBJ2-5; D call uncertain. The CDR3 runs 16 residues. V was clipped by 1 base and J by 5 bases, with 17 bases between them. Germline CDR1 is SGHTA and CDR2 is FQGTGA. The CDR3 nucleotides are TGTGCCAGCAGCTTAAAGGCCTCACCACGTCGGGAGACCCAGTACTTC. Translation: CASSLKASPRRETQYF.

The chain carries TRBV19 and TRBJ1-6; 12 nucleotides match TRBD1. V shed 9 bases and J 7 bases; nucleotides not matched to a gene: 13. Germline loops: CDR1 LNHDA, CDR2 SQIVND (reference sequence). The CDR3 has 17 amino acids. DNA of the CDR3: TGTGCCAGCGCTGCCGGGACAGGGGGCGTCATAAATTCACCCCTCCACTTT. This gives the protein CASAAGTGGVINSPLHF.

The chain uses TRBV18 and TRBJ1-2, with D hard to call. This CDR3 has 13 residues. V shed 2 bases and J shed 6 bases, with 10 bases lying between them. Germline V gene sequence: CDR1 KGHSH, CDR2 LQKENI. CDR3 DNA: TGTGCCAGCTCACCAAGGGCGGCGGATGGCTACACCTTC. It encodes CASSPRAADGYTF.